This entry is about one T cell receptor beta chain. The CDR3 is 14 residues long. V lost 6 bases, J lost 2 bases, and 4 bases stayed unmatched. Germline assignment: CDR1 MNHEY and CDR2 SMNVEV (reference sequence). This sample stems from a study of T cell responses to AZD1222 COVID-19 vaccine. Measured with immunoSEQ multiplex PCR; TCRdb has only the in-frame clones, and not every one. The sample holds 160,000 or so clones, 90% seen once. The TCR comes from an adult in good health. V usage is TRBV27 and J usage is TRBJ2-1, with 7 positions matching TRBD2. This specimen was peripheral blood, taken on day 0 of AZD1222 vaccination. The CDR3 region has the DNA TGTGCCAGCAGAGGCGGGGGAGCCTACAATGAGCAGTTCTTC. Encoded protein: CASRGGGAYNEQFF.